Listed below are T cell receptor beta chains from one sample, sequenced in a study of identical twins. TCRdb reanalysed the 5' RACE reads using MiXCR and keeps one entry per CDR3 protein. The data contain about 530,000 distinct CDR3 sequences, roughly 15% of them singletons. These data were also filed under a second study, of yellow fever vaccine responses in identical twins.

The sequenced material came from CD4+ T cells sorted from blood. The receptors stem from a young woman in good health. CDR3s include the opening cysteine and the closing phenylalanine or tryptophan. Each record gives: CDR3 DNA, CDR3 protein, D gene, V gene, J gene, clone size. A D gene is named only where the DNA matches it firmly. Expanded clones get a size class; other rows say once, few or many, or leave the size out.

cdr3_nt: TGTGCCAGCAGTAAAAGACAGGGGATCGGTGAAAAACTGTTTTTT
cdr3_aa: CASSKRQGIGEKLFF
d_call: TRBD1
v_call: TRBV6-1
j_call: TRBJ1-4
clone_size: -

cdr3_nt: TGCAGTGCTAGAGGGCAGGGGGTAATCTACGAGCAGTACTTC
cdr3_aa: CSARGQGVIYEQYF
d_call: TRBD1
v_call: TRBV20-1
j_call: TRBJ2-7
clone_size: few

cdr3_nt: TGTGCCAGCAGTCCCTGGACTAGCGGGAAAGGTAGCGAGCAGTACTTC
cdr3_aa: CASSPWTSGKGSEQYF
d_call: TRBD2
v_call: TRBV28
j_call: TRBJ2-7
clone_size: -

cdr3_nt: TGCAGTGCCATGAGCGGCCTTGGGGCCTACGAGCAGTACTTC
cdr3_aa: CSAMSGLGAYEQYF
d_call: -
v_call: TRBV20-1
j_call: TRBJ2-7
clone_size: few

cdr3_nt: TGTGCCATCAGCTCGATACAGGGCCCTCAAGAGACCCAGTACTTC
cdr3_aa: CAISSIQGPQETQYF
d_call: -
v_call: TRBV10-3
j_call: TRBJ2-5
clone_size: few

cdr3_nt: TGCAGTGCTAGAACTCTAGCTGTGGGGGGGGATGGGCAGTATTTT
cdr3_aa: CSARTLAVGGDGQYF
d_call: TRBD2
v_call: TRBV20-1
j_call: TRBJ2-3
clone_size: -

cdr3_nt: TGTGCCAGCAGCGACGACGGCTTCAGGGCTTTCTTT
cdr3_aa: CASSDDGFRAFF
d_call: -
v_call: TRBV28
j_call: TRBJ1-1
clone_size: few

cdr3_nt: TGTGCCAGCAGCTTGGACAGCCTAAAGTCTTTT
cdr3_aa: CASSLDSLKSF
d_call: -
v_call: TRBV5-5
j_call: TRBJ1-4
clone_size: -

cdr3_nt: TGCAGCGTTGGGTTATCCCCAGATACGCAGTATTTT
cdr3_aa: CSVGLSPDTQYF
d_call: -
v_call: TRBV29-1
j_call: TRBJ2-3
clone_size: -

cdr3_nt: TGCGCCAGCAGAGAGAGCGGGGGGGCCGTGAATGAGCAGTTCTTC
cdr3_aa: CASRESGGAVNEQFF
d_call: TRBD2
v_call: TRBV5-1
j_call: TRBJ2-1
clone_size: -